This T cell receptor (beta chain) was recorded in a study of cytomegalovirus exposure and HLA in healthy donors. There are a few counts of this clone. The PCR ran on 60 Vbeta and 13 Jbeta primers. Clones were sequenced by immunoSEQ multiplex PCR, and TCRdb holds only the in-frame ones, with some missing. In the table there are approximately 150,000 clones, roughly 76% of which are singletons. Germline V gene data show CDR1 as SGHDT and CDR2 as YYEEEE. Between the trimmed V and J ends, which lost 4 bases and 2 bases, there was a span of 6 bases. CDR3 size: 12 residues. The chain couples TRBV5-6 to TRBJ1-2; D is uncertain. The sequenced sample was PBMCs. This receptor was taken from a woman between 45 and 65 years old in good health and CMV-seronegative. In DNA, the CDR3 is TGTGCCAGCAGCCAATTCAACTATGGCTACACCTTC. This codes for CASSQFNYGYTF. The entire variable domain, with the rest obtained from reference TRBV5-6 and TRBJ1-2, is as follows: DAGVTQSPTHLIKTRGQQVTLRCSPKSGHDTVSWYQQALGQGPQFIFQYYEEEERQRGNFPDRFSGHQFPNYSSELNVNALLLGDSALYLCASSQFNYGYTFGSGTRLTVV.